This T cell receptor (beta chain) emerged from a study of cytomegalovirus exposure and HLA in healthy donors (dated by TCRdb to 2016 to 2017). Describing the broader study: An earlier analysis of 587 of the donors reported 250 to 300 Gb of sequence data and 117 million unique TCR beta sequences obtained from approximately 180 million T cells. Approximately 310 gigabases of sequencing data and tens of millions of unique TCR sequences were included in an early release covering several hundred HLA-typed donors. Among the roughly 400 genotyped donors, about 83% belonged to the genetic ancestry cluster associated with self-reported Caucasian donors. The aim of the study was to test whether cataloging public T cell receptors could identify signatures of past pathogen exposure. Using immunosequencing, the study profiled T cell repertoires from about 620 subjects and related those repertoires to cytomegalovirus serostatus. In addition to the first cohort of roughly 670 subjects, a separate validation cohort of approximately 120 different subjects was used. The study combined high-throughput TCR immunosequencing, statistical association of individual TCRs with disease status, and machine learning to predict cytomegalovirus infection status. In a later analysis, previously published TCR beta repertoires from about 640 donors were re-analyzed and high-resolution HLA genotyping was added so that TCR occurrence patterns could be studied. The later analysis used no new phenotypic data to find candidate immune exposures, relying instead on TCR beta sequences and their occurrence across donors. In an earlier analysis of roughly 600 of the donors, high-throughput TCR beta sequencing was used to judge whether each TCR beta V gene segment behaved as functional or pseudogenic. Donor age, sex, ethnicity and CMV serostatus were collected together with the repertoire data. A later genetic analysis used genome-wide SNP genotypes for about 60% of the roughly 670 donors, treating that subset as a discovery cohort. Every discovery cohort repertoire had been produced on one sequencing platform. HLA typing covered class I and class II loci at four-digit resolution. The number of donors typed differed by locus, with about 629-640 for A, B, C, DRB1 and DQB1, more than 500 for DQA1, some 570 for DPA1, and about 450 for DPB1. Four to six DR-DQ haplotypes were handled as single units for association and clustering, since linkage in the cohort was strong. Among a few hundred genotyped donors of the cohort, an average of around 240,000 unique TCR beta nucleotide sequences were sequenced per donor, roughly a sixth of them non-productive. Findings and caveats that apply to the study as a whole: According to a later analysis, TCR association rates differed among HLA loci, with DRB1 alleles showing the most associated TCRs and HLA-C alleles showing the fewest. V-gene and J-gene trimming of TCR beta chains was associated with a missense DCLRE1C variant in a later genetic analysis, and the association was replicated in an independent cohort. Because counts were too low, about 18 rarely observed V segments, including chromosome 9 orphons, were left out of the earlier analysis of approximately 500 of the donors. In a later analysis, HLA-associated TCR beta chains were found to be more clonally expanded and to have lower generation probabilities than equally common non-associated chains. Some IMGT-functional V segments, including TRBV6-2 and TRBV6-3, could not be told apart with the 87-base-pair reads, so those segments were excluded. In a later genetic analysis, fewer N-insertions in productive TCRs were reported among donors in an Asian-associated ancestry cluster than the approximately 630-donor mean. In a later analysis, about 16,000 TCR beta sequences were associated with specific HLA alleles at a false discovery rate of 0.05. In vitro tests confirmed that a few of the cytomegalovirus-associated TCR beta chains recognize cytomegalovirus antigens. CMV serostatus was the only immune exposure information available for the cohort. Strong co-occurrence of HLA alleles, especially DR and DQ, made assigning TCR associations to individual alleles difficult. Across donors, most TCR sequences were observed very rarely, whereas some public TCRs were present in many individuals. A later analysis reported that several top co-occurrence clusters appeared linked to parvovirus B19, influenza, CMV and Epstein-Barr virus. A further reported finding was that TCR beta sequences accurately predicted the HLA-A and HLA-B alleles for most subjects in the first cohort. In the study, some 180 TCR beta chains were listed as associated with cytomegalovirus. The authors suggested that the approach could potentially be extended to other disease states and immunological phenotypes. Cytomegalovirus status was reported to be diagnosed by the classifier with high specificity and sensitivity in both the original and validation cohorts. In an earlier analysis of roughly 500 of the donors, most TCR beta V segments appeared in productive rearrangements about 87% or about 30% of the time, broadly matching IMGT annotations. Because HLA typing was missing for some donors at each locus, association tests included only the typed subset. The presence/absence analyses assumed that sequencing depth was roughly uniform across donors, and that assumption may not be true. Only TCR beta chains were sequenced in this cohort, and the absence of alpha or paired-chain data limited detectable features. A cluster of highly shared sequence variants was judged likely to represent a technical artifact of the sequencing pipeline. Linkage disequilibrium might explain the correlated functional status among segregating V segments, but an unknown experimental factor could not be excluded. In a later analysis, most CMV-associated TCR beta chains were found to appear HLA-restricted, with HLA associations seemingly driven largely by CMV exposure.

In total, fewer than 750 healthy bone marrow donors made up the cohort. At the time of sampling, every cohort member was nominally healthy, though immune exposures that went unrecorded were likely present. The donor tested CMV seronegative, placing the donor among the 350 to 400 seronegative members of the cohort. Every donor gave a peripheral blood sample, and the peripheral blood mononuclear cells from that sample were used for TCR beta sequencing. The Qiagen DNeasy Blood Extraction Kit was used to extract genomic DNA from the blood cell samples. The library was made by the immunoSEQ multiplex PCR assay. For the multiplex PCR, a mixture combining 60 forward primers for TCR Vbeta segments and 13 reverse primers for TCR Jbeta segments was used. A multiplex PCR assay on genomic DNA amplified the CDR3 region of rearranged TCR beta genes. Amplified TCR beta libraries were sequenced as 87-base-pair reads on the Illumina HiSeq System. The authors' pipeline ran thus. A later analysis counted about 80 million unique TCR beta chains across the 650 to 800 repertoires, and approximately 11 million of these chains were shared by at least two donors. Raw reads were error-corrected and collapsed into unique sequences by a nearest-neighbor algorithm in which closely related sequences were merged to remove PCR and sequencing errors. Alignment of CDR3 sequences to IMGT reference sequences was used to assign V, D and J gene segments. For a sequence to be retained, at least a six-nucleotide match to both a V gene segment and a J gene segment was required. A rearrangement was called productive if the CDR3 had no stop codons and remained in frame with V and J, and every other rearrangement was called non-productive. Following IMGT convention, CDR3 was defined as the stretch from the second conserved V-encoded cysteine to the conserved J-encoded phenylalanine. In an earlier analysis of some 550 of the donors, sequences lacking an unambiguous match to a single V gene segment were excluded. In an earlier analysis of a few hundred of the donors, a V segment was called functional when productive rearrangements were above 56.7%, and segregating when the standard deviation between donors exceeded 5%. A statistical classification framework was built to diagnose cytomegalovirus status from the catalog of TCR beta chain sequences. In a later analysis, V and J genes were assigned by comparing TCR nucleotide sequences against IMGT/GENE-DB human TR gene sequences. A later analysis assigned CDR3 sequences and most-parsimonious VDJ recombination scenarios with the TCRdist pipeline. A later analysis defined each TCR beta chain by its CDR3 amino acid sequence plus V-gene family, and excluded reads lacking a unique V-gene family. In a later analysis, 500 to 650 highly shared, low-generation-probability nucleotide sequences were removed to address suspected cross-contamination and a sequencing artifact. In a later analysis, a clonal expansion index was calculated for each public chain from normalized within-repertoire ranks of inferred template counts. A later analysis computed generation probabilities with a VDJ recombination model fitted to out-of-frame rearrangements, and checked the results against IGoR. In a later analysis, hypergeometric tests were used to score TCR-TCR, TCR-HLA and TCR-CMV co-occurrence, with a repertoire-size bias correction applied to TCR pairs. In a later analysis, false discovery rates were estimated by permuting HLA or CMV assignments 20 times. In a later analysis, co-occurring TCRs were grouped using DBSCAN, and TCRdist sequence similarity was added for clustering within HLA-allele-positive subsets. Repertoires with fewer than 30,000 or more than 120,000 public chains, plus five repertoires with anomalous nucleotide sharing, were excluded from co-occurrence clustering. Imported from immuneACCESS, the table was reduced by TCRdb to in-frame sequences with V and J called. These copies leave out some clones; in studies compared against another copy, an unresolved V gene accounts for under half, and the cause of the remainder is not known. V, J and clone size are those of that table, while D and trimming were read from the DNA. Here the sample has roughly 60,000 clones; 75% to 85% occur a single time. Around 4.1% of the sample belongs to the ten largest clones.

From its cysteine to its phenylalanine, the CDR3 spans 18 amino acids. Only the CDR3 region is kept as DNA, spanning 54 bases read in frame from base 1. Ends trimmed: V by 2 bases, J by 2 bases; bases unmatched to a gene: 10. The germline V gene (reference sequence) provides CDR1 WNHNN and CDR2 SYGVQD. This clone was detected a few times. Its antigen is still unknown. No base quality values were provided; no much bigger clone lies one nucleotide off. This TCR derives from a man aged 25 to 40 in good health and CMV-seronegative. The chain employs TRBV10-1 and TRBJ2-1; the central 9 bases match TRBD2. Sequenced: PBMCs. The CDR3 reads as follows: CASSEGGGSGSAYNEQFF. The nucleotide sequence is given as TGCGCCAGCAGTGAGGGGGGGGGTAGCGGGAGCGCCTACAATGAGCAGTTCTTC.